This TCR beta chain was sequenced for a study of blood T cells in healthy people across ages. Broader study findings: The percentage of naive T cells correlated strongly with TCR beta diversity.

The germline CDR1 and CDR2 sequences are SQVTM and ANQGSEA. The length of the CDR3 is 14 residues. PCR was performed a second time for about 7 to 12 cycles using a sample-barcoded 5' primer and a J-beta primer mix. TCRdb re-called the 5' RACE reads through MiXCR, storing one row per CDR3 protein. Of about 750,000 distinct CDR3 sequences detected, approximately 55% appear once; the ten largest clones hold roughly two fifths. In the case of this clonotype: As yet, its antigen is unknown.

The sequencing sample was made of blood. This TCR came from a man aged 80 or over in good health. The chain employs TRBV29-1 and TRBJ2-4; 15 positions match TRBD2. The J call may be faulty, since TRBJ2-7 better matches the DNA end. This CDR3 is CSVLGLAGGREQYF. The CDR3 nucleotides read TGCAGCGTCCTCGGACTAGCGGGAGGGCGCGAGCAGTACTTC.